This record looks at one TCR beta chain sequence and its context. Its antigen is not identified. Random hexamers served to reverse transcribe roughly 0.45 to 1 ug RNA. Amplification of TCR beta CDR3 by immunoSEQ multiplex PCR spanned 54 Vbeta and 13 Jbeta. TCRdb reprocessed the immunoSEQ multiplex PCR reads with MiXCR, giving one entry per CDR3 protein. Among 150,000 to 190,000 distinct CDR3 sequences listed, approximately 96% were seen once. The CDR3 loop spans 19 amino acids. Germline CDR1 and CDR2: SGDLS and YYNGEE. After removal of 4 bases from V and 1 base from J, the junction contained 13 bases not matched to a gene. The data were taken from a study of CD8 T cells in Susac syndrome. Study-wide context: Of the sequenced Susac syndrome patients, more than five had active disease and about eight were in remission. Study conclusions and caveats: Within Susac syndrome CD4+ T cell repertoires, clonal expansion was not evident. Individuals included in the TCR sequencing and HLA analysis were acknowledged by the study to be relatively few in number.

Material for sequencing was CD4+ T cells from PBMCs. The rearrangement uses TRBV9 and TRBJ2-1; 11 bases map to TRBD2. This TCR was recovered from a human donor with Susac syndrome. CDR3 coding DNA: TGTGCCAGCAGCACCGGAGGTCTAGCGGGGGGCTATTCCTACAATGAGCAGTTCTTC. Residues: CASSTGGLAGGYSYNEQFF.